The TCR beta chain under discussion was sequenced for a study of identical twins. TCRdb re-called the 5' RACE reads through MiXCR, storing one row per CDR3 protein. The repertoire includes hundreds of thousands of distinct CDR3 sequences, over 15% of them detected once, and less than 15% sits in the top ten. Overall study results and limits: Beta clonotypes that were abundant in cord blood contained fewer insertions, a pattern absent from memory repertoires.

On this clonotype itself: Its antigen remains unknown.

The V segment lost 4 bases and the J segment 1 base; nucleotides outside the gene matches: 6. Germline values: CDR1 SGHRS, CDR2 YFSETQ. CDR3 length: 16 amino acids. Separately, the same data were catalogued under a study of T cells expressing NK-cell markers. This second study says: In several experiments, an anti-gamma-delta TCR antibody restricted sorting to alpha-beta TCR T cells. In a group of several donors, dominant NKG2C+ clonotypes represented roughly 1.0-7.0% of CD8+ T cells.

The specimen sequenced was PBMCs. This receptor was identified in a woman aged 18 to 35 in good health. The V call is TRBV5-1, the J call TRBJ2-1; 9 bases align to TRBD2. Here the CDR3 reads CASSPILAGSYNEQFF. CDR3 in DNA: TGCGCCAGCAGCCCGATCCTAGCGGGGTCCTACAATGAGCAGTTCTTC.